A selection of T cell receptor beta chains follows, all from one sample in a study of beta chain features in type 1 diabetes. Profiling relied on immunoSEQ multiplex PCR, and the TCRdb table lists in-frame clones only, not all of them. Here the sample spans 130,000 or so clones, 7.5% to 9.5% being singletons. Sequencing was carried out using central memory CD4+ T cells from blood. Receptors were obtained from a man aged 25 to 45 with type 1 diabetes. Both conserved end residues are part of each CDR3. A D gene is named only where the DNA matches it firmly. Clone size appears in some rows only: once, few, many, or a class for an expanded clone.

D	V	J	size	DNA	CDR3
.	TRBV11-1	TRBJ2-3	few	TGTGCCAGCAGCTTGGGGCTCCACACAGATACGCAGTATTTT	CASSLGLHTDTQYF
TRBD2	TRBV15	TRBJ2-7	few	TGTGCCACCAGCAGAGATCGGGGGGGCTCCTACGAGCAGTACTTC	CATSRDRGGSYEQYF
TRBD2	TRBV2	TRBJ2-3	.	TGTGCCAGCAGTGAGGCCGGGACTAGGGATACGCAGTATTTT	CASSEAGTRDTQYF
.	TRBV19	TRBJ1-6	.	TGTGCCAGTGAGGATTCAGGGAATTCACCCCTCCACTTT	CASEDSGNSPLHF
.	TRBV20-1	TRBJ2-1	.	TGCAGTGCTAGAGATCACAGGAACCAGTTCTTC	CSARDHRNQFF
.	TRBV14	TRBJ2-7	few	TGTGCCAGCAGCCTGGGCCAGGGTATCACGAGCAAGTACTTC	CASSLGQGITSKYF
.	TRBV7-9	TRBJ2-5	few	TGTGCCAGCAGCTTAGCTAACCAAGAGACCCAGTACTTC	CASSLANQETQYF
.	TRBV27	TRBJ1-1	.	TGTGCCAGCAGTGGCCGGGAGCCAAACACTGAAGCTTTCTTT	CASSGREPNTEAFF
.	TRBV30	TRBJ1-2	.	TGTGCCTGGGGACCCGGGGGCTATGGCTACACCTTC	CAWGPGGYGYTF
TRBD1	TRBV18	TRBJ1-1	.	TGTGCCAGCACGGGACAGGGAGTTACTGAAGCTTTCTTT	CASTGQGVTEAFF
.	TRBV7-9	TRBJ1-1	few	TGTGCCAGCTCAATTCAGTACGCAGCTTTCTTT	CASSIQYAAFF
.	TRBV5-4	TRBJ2-7	few	TGTGCCAGCAGTGTCGAGGCATCCTCCGAGCAGTACTTC	CASSVEASSEQYF
TRBD1	TRBV5-1	TRBJ1-2	.	TGCGCCAGCAGCTTACAGACAGGGCCTAACTATGGCTACACCTTC	CASSLQTGPNYGYTF
.	TRBV19	TRBJ2-5	many	TGTGCCAGTAGTAACCCCCGTGGGGCCGTCCGGGAGACCCAGTACTTC	CASSNPRGAVRETQYF
TRBD1	TRBV10-3	TRBJ2-3	few	TGTGCCATCAGTACGACAGGGGGCTCGGCAGATACGCAGTATTTT	CAISTTGGSADTQYF
.	TRBV7-2	TRBJ2-2	few	TGTGCCAGCAGCATGACAGGCCGCACCGGGGAGCTGTTTTTT	CASSMTGRTGELFF
.	TRBV9	TRBJ1-2	few	TGTGCCAGCAGCGATAGAAGGGGCGACTATGGCTACACCTTC	CASSDRRGDYGYTF
TRBD1	TRBV30	TRBJ2-3	.	TGTGCCTGGAGCGGACAGGGGCCAGATACGCAGTATTTT	CAWSGQGPDTQYF
.	TRBV6-5	TRBJ1-2	few	TGTGCCAGCAGTGAAGGGGGACACTACTATGGCTACACCTTC	CASSEGGHYYGYTF
.	TRBV7-2	TRBJ2-1	.	TGTGCCAGCAGCCGGACAGTGAACAATGAGCAGTTCTTC	CASSRTVNNEQFF
.	TRBV4-1	TRBJ2-5	.	TGCGCCAGCAGCCAAGGCGCCTTCTCGGGGATACGGGAGACCCAGTACTTC	CASSQGAFSGIRETQYF
TRBD1	TRBV4-1	TRBJ1-2	.	TGCGCCAGCAGCCTGACAGGGTTAGATGGCTACACCTTC	CASSLTGLDGYTF
.	TRBV5-5	TRBJ2-7	few	TGTGCCAGCAGCTTGGAGTGGGGCGGCGAGCAGTACTTC	CASSLEWGGEQYF
TRBD2	TRBV5-1	TRBJ2-7	few	TGCGCCAGCAGCTTGGAAGGACTAGCGGGGATGCAATACTTC	CASSLEGLAGMQYF
.	TRBV7-2	TRBJ1-5	few	TGTGCCAGCAGCCTAAGATCGGGCAATCAGCCCCAGCATTTT	CASSLRSGNQPQHF
.	TRBV7-9	TRBJ1-6	.	TGTGCCAGCAGTCCACTGGGGGGAAGGGGCACATCACCCCTCCACTTT	CASSPLGGRGTSPLHF
TRBD2	TRBV13	TRBJ2-3	.	TGTGCCAGCAGCAGTGTGCGGGGGGGTTGGGATACGCAGTATTTT	CASSSVRGGWDTQYF
TRBD2	TRBV4-2	TRBJ2-7	many	TGTGCCAGCAGCCAAGCCACACTAGCGGGGGGTGAGATGCAGTACTTC	CASSQATLAGGEMQYF
TRBD2	TRBV5-1	TRBJ2-1	.	TGCGCCAGCAGTTTGGGGACTAGCGGGGCCTACAATGAGCAGTTCTTC	CASSLGTSGAYNEQFF
.	TRBV11-2	TRBJ2-2	.	TGTGCCAGCAGCTCCAGTATCCGGACAGCCTCGAACACCGGGGAGCTGTTTTTT	CASSSSIRTASNTGELFF
.	TRBV2	TRBJ2-7	few	TGTGCCAGCAGCCCCAGGGGTCCCTACGAGCAGTACTTC	CASSPRGPYEQYF
.	TRBV7-2	TRBJ2-5	.	TGTGCCAGCAGCCGGAGAGGGACTCAAGAGACCCAGTACTTC	CASSRRGTQETQYF
.	TRBV5-1	TRBJ2-3	.	TGCGCCAGCTCTTGGGGCGTCACAGATACGCAGTATTTT	CASSWGVTDTQYF
TRBD1	TRBV4-2	TRBJ2-5	.	TGTGCCAGCAGCCCTCCCGGGACAGGGAGAGAGACCCAGTACTTC	CASSPPGTGRETQYF
.	TRBV11-2	TRBJ2-3	few	TGTGCCAGCAGCCCTGGGGGGACAGACACGCAGTATTTT	CASSPGGTDTQYF
TRBD2	TRBV5-4	TRBJ2-3	few	TGTGCCAGCAGCTCCCGACTAGCGGGGGGGACAGATACGCAGTATTTT	CASSSRLAGGTDTQYF
.	TRBV18	TRBJ1-1	many	TGTGCCAGCTCACCGGGTGGAGGGAACACTGAAGCTTTCTTT	CASSPGGGNTEAFF
.	TRBV28	TRBJ2-7	.	TGTGCCAGCAGTCCCGGCCCCGGCCGGGGCGAGCAGTACTTC	CASSPGPGRGEQYF
TRBD2	TRBV11-1	TRBJ2-1	few	TGTGCCAGCAGCTCTAGCGGGGATAACAATGAGCAGTTCTTC	CASSSSGDNNEQFF
TRBD1	TRBV28	TRBJ1-5	many	TGTGCCAGCAGGGGGGGACAGGTGCGTCAGCCCCAGCATTTT	CASRGGQVRQPQHF
.	TRBV18	TRBJ1-1	few	TGTGCCAGCTCACCACAGGACAGCATGAACACTGAAGCTTTCTTT	CASSPQDSMNTEAFF
TRBD1	TRBV5-1	TRBJ1-4	few	TGCGCCAGCAGAGGGACAGATAATGAAAAACTGTTTTTT	CASRGTDNEKLFF